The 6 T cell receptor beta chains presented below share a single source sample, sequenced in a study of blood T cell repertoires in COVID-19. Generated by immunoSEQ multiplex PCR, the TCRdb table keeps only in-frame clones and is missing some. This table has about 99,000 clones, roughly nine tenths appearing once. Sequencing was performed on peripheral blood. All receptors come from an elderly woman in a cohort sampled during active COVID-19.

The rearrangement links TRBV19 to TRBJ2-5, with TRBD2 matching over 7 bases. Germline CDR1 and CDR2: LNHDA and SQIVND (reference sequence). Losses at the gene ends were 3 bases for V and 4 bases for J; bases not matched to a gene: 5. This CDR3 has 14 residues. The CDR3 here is CASSMRELTETQYF. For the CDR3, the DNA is TGTGCCAGTAGTATGCGGGAGTTAACAGAGACCCAGTACTTC.

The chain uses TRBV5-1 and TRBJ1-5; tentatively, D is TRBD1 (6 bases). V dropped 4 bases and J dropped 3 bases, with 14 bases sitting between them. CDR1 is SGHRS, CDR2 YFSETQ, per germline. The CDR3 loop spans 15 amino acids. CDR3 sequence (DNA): TGCGCCAGCAGCGTTACAGGGTCCCTCAATCAGCCCCAGCATTTT. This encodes CASSVTGSLNQPQHF.

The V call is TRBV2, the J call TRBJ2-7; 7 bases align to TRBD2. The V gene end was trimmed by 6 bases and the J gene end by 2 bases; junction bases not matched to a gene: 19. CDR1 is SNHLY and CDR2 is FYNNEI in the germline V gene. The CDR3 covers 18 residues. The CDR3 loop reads CASRHPVLAAPKTYEQYF. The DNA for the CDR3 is TGTGCCAGCAGGCATCCTGTTCTAGCGGCCCCTAAGACCTACGAGCAGTACTTC. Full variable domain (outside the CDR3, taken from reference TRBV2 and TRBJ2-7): EPEVTQTPSHQVTQMGQEVILRCVPISNHLYFYWYRQILGQKVEFLVSFYNNEISEKSEIFDDQFSVERPDGSNFTLKIRSTKLEDSAMYFCASRHPVLAAPKTYEQYFGPGTRLTVT.

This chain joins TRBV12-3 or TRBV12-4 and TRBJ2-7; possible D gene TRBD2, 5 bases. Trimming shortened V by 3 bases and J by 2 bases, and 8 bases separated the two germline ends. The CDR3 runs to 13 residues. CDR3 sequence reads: CASSLAAAYEQYF. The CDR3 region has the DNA TGTGCCAGCAGTTTGGCAGCGGCCTACGAGCAGTACTTC.

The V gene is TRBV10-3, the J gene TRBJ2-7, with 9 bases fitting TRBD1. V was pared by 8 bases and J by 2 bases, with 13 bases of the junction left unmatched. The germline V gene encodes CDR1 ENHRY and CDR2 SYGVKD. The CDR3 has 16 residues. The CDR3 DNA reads TGTGCCATCCGGACCGAAACGGGACAGGGCCCCTACGAGCAGTACTTC. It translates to CAIRTETGQGPYEQYF.

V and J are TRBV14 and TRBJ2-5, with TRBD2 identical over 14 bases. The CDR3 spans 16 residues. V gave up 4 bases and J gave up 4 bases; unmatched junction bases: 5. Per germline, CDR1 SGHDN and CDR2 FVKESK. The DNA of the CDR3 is TGTGCCAGCAGCCCGGGACTAGCGGGAGCGTTAGAGACCCAGTACTTC. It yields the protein CASSPGLAGALETQYF.